This T cell receptor (beta chain) was documented in a study of T cells in localized non-small cell lung cancer. Study-wide results and limits: Heterogeneity is still possible, as just one tumor region was sequenced. Uninvolved adjacent lung had more T cell clonality than any other tissue, topping tumor.

Only in-frame clones appear in the TCRdb table, and some are missing; sequencing was by immunoSEQ multiplex PCR. The profile covers 30,000 or so clones, with 80% to 90% appearing a single time and roughly 6.8% taken by the ten largest. Concerning this clone itself: Its antigen is as yet unknown.

Trimming stripped 4 bases from V and 6 bases from J, with 17 bases between. In germline, CDR1 is MNHEY, CDR2 SVGAGI. CDR3 length: 15 residues. The sequence was collected from a male donor aged 60 or over with stage I lung adenocarcinoma. The material was peripheral blood, obtained before any cancer treatment. This chain connects TRBV6-5 to TRBJ2-3; D remains unclear. The CDR3 spells CASSWRTRTTDTQYF. DNA of the CDR3: TGTGCCAGCAGTTGGCGAACCCGTACCACGGATACGCAGTATTTT.